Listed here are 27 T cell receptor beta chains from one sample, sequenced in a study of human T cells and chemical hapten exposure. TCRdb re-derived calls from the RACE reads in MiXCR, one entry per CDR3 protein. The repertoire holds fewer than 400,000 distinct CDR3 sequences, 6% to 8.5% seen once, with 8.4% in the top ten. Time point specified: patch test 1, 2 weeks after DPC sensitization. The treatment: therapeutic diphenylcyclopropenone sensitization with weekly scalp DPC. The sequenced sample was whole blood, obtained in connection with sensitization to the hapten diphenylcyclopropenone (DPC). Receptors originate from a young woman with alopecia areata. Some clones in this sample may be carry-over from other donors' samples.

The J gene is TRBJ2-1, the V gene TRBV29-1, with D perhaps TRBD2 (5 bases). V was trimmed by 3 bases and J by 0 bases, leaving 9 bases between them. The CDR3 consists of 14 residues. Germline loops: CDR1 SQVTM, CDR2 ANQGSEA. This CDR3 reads CSVDQRSSYNEQFF. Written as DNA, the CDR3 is TGCAGCGTTGACCAGCGGAGCTCCTACAATGAGCAGTTCTTC.

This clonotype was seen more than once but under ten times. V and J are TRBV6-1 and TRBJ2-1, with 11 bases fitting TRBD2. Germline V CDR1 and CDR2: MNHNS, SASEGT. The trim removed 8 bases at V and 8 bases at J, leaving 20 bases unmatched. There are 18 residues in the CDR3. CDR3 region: CASRHPSRLAGFMDEQFF. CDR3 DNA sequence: TGTGCCAGCCGCCACCCCTCGAGACTAGCGGGGTTCATGGATGAGCAGTTCTTC.

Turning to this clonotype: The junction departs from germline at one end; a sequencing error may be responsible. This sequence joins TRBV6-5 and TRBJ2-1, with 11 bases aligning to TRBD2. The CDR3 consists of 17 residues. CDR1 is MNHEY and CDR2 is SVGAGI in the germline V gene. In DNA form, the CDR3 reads TGTGCCAGCAGTTACGGAGTTAGCGGGGGGGCCGGTAATGTGCAGTTCTTC. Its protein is CASSYGVSGGAGNVQFF.

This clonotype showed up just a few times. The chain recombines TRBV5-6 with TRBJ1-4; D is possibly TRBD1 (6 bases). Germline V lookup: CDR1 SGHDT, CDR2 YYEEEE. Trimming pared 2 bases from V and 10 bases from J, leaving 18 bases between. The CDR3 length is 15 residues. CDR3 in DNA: TGTGCCAGCAGCTTTTCCGGGACAAACGGAGGAAAACTGTTTTTT. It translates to CASSFSGTNGGKLFF.

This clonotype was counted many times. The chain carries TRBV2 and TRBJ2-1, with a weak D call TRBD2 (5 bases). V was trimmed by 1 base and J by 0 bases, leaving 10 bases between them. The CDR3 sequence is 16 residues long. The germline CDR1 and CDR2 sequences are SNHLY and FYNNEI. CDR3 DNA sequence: TGTGCCAGCAGTGAAGTCGGGAAGAGCTCCTACAATGAGCAGTTCTTC. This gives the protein CASSEVGKSSYNEQFF. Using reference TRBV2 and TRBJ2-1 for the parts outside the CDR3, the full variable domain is EPEVTQTPSHQVTQMGQEVILRCVPISNHLYFYWYRQILGQKVEFLVSFYNNEISEKSEIFDDQFSVERPDGSNFTLKIRSTKLEDSAMYFCASSEVGKSSYNEQFFGPGTRLTVL.

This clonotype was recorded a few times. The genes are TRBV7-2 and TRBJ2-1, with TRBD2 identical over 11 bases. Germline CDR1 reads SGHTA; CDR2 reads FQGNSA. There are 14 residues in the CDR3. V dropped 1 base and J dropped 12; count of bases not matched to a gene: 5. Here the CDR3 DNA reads TGTGCCAGCAGCTTAGTAGCGGGGGGGCCTGGGCAGTTCTTC. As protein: CASSLVAGGPGQFF.

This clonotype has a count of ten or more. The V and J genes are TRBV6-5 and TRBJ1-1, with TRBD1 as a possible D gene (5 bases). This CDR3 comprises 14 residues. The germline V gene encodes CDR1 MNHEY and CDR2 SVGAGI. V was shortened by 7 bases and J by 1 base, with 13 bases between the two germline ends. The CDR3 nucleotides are TGTGCCAGCACGTGGACATTCGCGAACACTGAAGCTTTCTTT. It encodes CASTWTFANTEAFF.

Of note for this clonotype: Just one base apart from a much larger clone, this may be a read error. The CDR3 protein is CASSSYPQVPSSSNSPLHF. The CDR3 DNA reads TGTGCCAGCAGCTCCTACCCACAAGTTCCGAGTTCAAGTAATTCACCCCTCCACTTT. The rearrangement joins TRBV7-2 to TRBJ1-6; D gene unclear. V lost 4 bases and J 6 bases, leaving 25 bases between the germline ends. Germline V gene lookup returns CDR1 SGHTA and CDR2 FQGNSA. CDR3 length equals 19 residues.

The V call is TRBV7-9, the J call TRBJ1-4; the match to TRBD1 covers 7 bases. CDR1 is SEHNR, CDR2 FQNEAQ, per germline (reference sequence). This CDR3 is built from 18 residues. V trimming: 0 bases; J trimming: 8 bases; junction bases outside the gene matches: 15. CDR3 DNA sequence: TGTGCCAGCAGCTTAGCTGGAGGGGGCACGACATCAGGGGAAAAACTGTTTTTT. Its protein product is CASSLAGGGTTSGEKLFF.

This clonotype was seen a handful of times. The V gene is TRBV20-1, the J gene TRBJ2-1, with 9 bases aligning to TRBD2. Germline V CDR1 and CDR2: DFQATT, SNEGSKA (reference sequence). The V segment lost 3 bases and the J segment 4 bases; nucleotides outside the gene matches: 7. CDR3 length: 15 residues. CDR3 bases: TGCAGTGCTAGCCTTGCTAGCGGGGTATACAATGAGCAGTTCTTC. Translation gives CSASLASGVYNEQFF.

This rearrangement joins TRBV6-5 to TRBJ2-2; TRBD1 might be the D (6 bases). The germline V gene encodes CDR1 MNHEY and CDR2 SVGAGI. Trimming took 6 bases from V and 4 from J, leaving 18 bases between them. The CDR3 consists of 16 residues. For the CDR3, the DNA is TGTGCCAGCAGGCCAAACAGGGCGGGTAGCACCGGGGAGCTGTTTTTT. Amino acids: CASRPNRAGSTGELFF.

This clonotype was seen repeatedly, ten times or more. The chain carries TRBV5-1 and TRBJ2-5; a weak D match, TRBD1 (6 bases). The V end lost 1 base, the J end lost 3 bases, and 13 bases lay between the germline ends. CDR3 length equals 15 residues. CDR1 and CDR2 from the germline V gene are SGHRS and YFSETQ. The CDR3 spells CASSLQGRKEETQYF. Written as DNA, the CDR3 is TGCGCCAGCAGCTTGCAGGGGCGCAAGGAAGAGACCCAGTACTTC.

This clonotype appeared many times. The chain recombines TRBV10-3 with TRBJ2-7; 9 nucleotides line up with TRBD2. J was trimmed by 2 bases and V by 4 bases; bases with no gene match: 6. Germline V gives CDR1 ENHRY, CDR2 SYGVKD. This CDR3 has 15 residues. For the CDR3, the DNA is TGTGCCATCAGTGCCAGAGCGGGGGGAACCTACGAGCAGTACTTC. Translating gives CAISARAGGTYEQYF.

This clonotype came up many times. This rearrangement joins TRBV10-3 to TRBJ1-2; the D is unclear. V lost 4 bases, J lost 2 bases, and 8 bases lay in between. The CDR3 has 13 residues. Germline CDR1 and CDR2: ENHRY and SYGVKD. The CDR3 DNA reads TGTGCCATCAGTGCTAGTTTGAACTATGGCTACACCTTC. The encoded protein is CAISASLNYGYTF.

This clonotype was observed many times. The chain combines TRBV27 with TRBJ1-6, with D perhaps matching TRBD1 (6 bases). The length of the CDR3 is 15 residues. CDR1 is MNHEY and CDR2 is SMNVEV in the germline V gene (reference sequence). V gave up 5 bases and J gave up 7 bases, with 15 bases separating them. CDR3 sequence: CASSLRTAMNSPLHF. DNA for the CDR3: TGTGCCAGCAGTCTTAGGACAGCAATGAATTCACCCCTCCACTTT.

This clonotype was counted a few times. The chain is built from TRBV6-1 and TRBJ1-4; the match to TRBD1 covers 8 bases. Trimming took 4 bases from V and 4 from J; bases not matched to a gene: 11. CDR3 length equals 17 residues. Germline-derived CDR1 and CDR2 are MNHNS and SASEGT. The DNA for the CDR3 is TGTGCCAGCAGTGGAACGCCCAGAACAGGGGGTAATGAAAAACTGTTTTTT. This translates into CASSGTPRTGGNEKLFF.

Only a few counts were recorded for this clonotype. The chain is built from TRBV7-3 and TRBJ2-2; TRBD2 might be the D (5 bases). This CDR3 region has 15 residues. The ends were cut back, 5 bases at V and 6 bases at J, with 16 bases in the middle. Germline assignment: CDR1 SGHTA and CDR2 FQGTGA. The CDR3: CASSPKGSSPGELFF. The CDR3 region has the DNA TGTGCCAGCAGCCCGAAAGGGTCTAGCCCCGGGGAGCTGTTTTTT.

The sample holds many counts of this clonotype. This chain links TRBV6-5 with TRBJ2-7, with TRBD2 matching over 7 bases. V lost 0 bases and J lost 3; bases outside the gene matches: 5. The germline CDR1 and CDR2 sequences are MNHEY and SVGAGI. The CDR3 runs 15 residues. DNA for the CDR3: TGTGCCAGCAGTTACTCTGGGGGGGACCGCTACGAGCAGTACTTC. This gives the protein CASSYSGGDRYEQYF.

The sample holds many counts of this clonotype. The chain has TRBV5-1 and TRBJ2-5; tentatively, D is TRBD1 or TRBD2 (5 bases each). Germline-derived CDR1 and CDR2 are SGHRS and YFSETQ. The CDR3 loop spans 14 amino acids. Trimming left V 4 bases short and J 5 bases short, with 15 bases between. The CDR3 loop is CASSPRGQGETQYF. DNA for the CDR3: TGCGCCAGCAGCCCCAGAGGGCAGGGTGAGACCCAGTACTTC.

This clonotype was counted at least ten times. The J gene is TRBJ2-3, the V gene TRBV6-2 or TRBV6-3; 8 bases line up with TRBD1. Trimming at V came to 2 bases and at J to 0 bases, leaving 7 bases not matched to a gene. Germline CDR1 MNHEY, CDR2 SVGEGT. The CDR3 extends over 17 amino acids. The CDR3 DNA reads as TGTGCCAGCAGTTACCCGGACAGGGCCACTAGCACAGATACGCAGTATTTT. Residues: CASSYPDRATSTDTQYF.

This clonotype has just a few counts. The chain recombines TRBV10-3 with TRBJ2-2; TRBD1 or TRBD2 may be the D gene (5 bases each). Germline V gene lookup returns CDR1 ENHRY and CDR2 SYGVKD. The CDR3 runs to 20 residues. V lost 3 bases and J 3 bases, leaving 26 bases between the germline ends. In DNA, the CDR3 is TGTGCCATCAGTGATAGGAGACAGTCGAGGATAGAGGGGTACACCGGGGAGCTGTTTTTT. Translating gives CAISDRRQSRIEGYTGELFF.

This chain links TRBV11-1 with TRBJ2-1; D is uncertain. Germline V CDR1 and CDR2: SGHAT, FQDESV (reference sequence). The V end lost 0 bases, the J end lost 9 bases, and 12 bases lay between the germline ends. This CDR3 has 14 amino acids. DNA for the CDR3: TGTGCCAGCAGCTTAGCCGGACCGGCGGTTGAGCAGTTCTTC. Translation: CASSLAGPAVEQFF.

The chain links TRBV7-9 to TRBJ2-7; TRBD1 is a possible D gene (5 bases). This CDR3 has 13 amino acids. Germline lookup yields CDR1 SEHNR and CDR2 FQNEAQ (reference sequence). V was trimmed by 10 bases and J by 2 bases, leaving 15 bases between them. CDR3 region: CATTTDPAYEQYF. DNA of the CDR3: TGTGCCACTACGACAGACCCTGCCTACGAGCAGTACTTC.

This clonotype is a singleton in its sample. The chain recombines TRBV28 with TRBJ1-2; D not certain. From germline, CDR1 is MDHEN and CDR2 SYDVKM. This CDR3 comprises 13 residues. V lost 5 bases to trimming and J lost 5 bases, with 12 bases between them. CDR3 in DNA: TGTGCCAGCAGTGTAGAGACAATTTATGGCTACACCTTC. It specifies CASSVETIYGYTF.

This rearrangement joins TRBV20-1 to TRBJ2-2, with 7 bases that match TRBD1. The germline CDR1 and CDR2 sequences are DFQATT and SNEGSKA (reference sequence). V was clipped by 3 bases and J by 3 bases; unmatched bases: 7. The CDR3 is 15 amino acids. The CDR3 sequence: CSARRLTGDTGELFF. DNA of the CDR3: TGCAGTGCTAGGCGACTTACAGGGGACACCGGGGAGCTGTTTTTT.

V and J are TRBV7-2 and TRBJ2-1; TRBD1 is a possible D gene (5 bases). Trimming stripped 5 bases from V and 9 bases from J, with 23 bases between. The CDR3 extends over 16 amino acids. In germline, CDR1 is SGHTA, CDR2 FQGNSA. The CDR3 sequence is CASSPLISAGRREQFF. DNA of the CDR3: TGTGCCAGCAGCCCTCTGATATCGGCAGGGCGGCGTGAGCAGTTCTTC.

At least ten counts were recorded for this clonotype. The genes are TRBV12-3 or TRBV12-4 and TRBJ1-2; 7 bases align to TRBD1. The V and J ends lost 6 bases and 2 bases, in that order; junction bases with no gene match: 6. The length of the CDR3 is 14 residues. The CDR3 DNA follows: TGTGCCAGCAGAGAGACAGGGTCGAACTATGGCTACACCTTC. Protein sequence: CASRETGSNYGYTF.